This T cell receptor beta chain was identified in a study of blood T cell repertoires in COVID-19 (dated by TCRdb to 2018 to 2021). Context from the whole study: Collaborator samples came from the United States, Italy and Spain and covered acute and convalescent phases of COVID-19. The material from the prospective study consisted of cDNA or gDNA derived from T cells, B-cell-depleted T cells, or PBMCs. Subjects who had been exposed to COVID-19, were actively infected with it, or had recovered from it provided the deeply sampled blood TCRbeta repertoires that made up the dataset. The repertoires were released in a freely available public database intended as a resource for research on the immune response to SARS-CoV-2. The samples were drawn from two sources: the first 160 participants of the ongoing ImmuneRACE study, and 1,200 or so subjects contributed by 6 global collaborators. Nearly every sample came with metadata listing a de-identified subject ID, COVID-19 status, age in years and sex. Where available, HLA class I and class II types were taken from metadata supplied by the sample provider and were not determined by assay-based typing.

The investigation overall reported the following: Clinical and demographic metadata were provided uncurated, with the amount varying by source and participant.

TCRbeta CDR3 regions were amplified from genomic DNA by means of the immunoSEQ Assay, a bias-controlled multiplex PCR. The study's own analysis went as follows. The number of nucleated cells in each sample was estimated by amplification of reference gene primers within the assay. To quantify the absolute abundance of each unique TCRbeta CDR3 rearrangement, sequence reads were collapsed and filtered. Productive Simpson clonality was computed per sample as the square root of Simpson's diversity index over productive rearrangements. The immuneACCESS repertoire file appears here via TCRdb, limited to in-frame rearrangements. These files lack a portion of the clones; in checked studies, under half of the deficit traces to unresolved V genes, and the cause of the others is not known. That table supplies the V and J calls and clone size; D and trimming were determined from the DNA. This sample comprises roughly 65,000 clones, roughly three quarters of them detected only once. The biggest ten clones account for more than 15% of the sample.

V is reduced by 2 bases and J by 5 bases, leaving a spacing of 12 bases between them. Via the germline V gene, CDR1 is ENHRY and CDR2 SYGVKD. The CDR3 numbers 14 residues from cysteine through phenylalanine. Solely the CDR3 DNA is kept, with 42 bases framed from the first base. Each collaborating institution followed its own protocols to collect whole blood in K2EDTA tubes. For TCRbeta analysis, collaborators shipped samples as frozen whole blood, isolated PBMCs, or DNA extracted from either of those sample types. Concerning this clone itself: Its antigen specificity is not known. No qualities accompany the bases; no much larger clone lies one base away.

The TCR was taken from a man at least 80 years old with acute or convalescent COVID-19. Recombination joined TRBV10-3 with TRBJ1-2; 6 matching bases give a weak D call of TRBD1. Sequenced: peripheral blood. The CDR3 region reads CAISETRGAYGYTF. The nucleotide sequence reads as follows: TGTGCCATCAGTGAGACCAGGGGCGCGTATGGCTACACCTTC.